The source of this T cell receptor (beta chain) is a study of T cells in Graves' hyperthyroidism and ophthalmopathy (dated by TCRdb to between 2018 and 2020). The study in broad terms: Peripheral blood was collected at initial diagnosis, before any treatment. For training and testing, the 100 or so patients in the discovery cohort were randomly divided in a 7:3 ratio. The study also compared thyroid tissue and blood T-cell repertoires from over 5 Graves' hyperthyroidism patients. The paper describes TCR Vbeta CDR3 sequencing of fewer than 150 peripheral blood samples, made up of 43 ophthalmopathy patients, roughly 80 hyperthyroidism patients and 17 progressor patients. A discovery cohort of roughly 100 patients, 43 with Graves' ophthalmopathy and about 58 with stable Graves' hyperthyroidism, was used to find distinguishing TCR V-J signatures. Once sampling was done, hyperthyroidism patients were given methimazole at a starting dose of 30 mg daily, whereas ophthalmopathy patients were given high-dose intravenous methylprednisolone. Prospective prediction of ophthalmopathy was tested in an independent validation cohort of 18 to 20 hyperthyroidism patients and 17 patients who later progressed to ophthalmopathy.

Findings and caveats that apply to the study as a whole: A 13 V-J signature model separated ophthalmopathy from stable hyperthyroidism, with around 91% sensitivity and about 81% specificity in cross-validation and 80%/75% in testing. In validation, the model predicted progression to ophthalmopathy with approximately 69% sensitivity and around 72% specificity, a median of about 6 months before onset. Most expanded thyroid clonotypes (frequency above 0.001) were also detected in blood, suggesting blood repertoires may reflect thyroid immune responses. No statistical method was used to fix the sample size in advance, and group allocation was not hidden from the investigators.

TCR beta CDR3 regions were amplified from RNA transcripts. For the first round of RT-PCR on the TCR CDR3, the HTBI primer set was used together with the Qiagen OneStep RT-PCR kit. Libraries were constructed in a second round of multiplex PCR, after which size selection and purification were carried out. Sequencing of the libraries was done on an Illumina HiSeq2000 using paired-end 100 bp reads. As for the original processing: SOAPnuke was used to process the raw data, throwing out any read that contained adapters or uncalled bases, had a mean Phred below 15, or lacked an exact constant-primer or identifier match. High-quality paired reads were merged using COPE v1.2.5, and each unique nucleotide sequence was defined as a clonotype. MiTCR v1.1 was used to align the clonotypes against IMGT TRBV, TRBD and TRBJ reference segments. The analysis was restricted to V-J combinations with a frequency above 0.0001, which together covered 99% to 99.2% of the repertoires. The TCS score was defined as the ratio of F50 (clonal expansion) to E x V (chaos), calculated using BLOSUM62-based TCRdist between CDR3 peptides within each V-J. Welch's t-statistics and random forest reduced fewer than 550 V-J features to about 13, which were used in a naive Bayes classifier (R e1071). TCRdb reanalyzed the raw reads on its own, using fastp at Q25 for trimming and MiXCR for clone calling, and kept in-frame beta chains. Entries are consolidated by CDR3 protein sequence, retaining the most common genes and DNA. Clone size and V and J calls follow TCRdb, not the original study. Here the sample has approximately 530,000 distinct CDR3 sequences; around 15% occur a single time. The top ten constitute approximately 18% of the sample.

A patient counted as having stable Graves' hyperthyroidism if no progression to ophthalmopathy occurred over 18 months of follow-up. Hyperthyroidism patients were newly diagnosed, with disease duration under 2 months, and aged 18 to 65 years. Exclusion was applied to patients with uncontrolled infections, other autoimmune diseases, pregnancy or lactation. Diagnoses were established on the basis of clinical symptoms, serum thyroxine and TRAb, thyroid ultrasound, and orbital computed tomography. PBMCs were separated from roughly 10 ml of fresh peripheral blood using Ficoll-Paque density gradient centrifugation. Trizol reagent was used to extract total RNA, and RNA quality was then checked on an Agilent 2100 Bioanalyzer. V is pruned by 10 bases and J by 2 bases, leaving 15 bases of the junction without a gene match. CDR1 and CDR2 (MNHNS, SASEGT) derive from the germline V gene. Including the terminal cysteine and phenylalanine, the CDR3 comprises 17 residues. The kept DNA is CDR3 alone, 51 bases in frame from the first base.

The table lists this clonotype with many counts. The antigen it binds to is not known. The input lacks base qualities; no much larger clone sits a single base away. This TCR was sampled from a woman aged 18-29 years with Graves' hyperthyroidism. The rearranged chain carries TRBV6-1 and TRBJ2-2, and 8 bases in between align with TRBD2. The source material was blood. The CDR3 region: CAIAPGGATPNTGELFF. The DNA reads TGTGCCATCGCGCCGGGGGGGGCTACCCCCAACACCGGGGAGCTGTTTTTT.